This T cell receptor (beta chain) was recovered during a study of blood T cell repertoires in COVID-19. Study-level information: In each case, the material was cDNA or gDNA derived from T cells, B-cell-depleted T cells, or PBMCs.

Profiling relied on immunoSEQ multiplex PCR, and the TCRdb table lists in-frame clones only, not all of them. The profile covers 220,000 or so clones, with 80% to 95% appearing a single time and 0.82% taken by the ten largest. The CDR3 contains 12 residues. V lost 4 bases to trimming and J lost 9 bases, with 13 bases between them. Germline CDR1 reads SGHKS; CDR2 reads YYEKEE (reference sequence). The chain combines TRBV5-5 with TRBJ1-2; tentatively, D is TRBD1 (6 bases). The material sequenced was peripheral blood. The clonotype originates from a man aged 55 to 70 with COVID-19, enrolled during active disease. The CDR3 reads CASSLDRRSYTF. Here the CDR3 DNA reads TGTGCCAGCAGCCTGGACAGACGAAGCTACACCTTC.